This T cell receptor (beta chain) was sequenced during a study of identical twins. The table lists this clonotype with a few counts. Trimming cost V 5 bases and J 6 bases; bases outside gene matches: 13. The CDR3 totals 16 residues. Each cDNA held unique molecular identifiers, and template switching gave it a universal primer site. From the 5' RACE reads, TCRdb called clonotypes with MiXCR, one entry per CDR3 protein. The table has about 190,000 distinct CDR3 sequences, approximately 15% seen once. The sample was also reused in another study, on T cells expressing NK-cell markers. From that study: Sorted CD3+CD56+NKG2C+, CD3+CD56+NKG2C- and CD3+CD56-NKG2C+ T cells provided the TCR beta repertoires.

The specimen was CD8+ T cells sorted from blood. This receptor was identified in a woman younger than 30 in good health. The chain carries TRBV12-3 or TRBV12-4 and TRBJ2-3; 8 bases fit TRBD2. The CDR3 reads CASSLTGGPSRDTQYF. In DNA form, the CDR3 reads TGTGCCAGCAGTCTGACGGGAGGGCCCTCGAGGGATACGCAGTATTTT.